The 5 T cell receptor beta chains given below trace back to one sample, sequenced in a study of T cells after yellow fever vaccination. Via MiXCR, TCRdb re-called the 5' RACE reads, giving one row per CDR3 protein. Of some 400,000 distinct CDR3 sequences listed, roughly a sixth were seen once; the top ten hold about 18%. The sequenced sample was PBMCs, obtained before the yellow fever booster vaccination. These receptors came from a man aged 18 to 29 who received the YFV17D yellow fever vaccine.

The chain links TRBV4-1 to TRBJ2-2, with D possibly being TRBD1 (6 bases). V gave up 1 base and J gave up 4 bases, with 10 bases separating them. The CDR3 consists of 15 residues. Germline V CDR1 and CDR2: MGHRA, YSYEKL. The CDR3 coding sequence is TGCGCCAGCAGCCAAGCCTCAGGGGTCACCGGGGAGCTGTTTTTT. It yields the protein CASSQASGVTGELFF.

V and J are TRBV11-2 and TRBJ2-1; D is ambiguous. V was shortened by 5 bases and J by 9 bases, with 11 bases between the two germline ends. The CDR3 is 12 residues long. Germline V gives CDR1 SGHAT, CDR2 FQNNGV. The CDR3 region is CASSLDIFEQFF. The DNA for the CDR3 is TGTGCCAGCAGCCTCGATATCTTTGAGCAGTTCTTC.

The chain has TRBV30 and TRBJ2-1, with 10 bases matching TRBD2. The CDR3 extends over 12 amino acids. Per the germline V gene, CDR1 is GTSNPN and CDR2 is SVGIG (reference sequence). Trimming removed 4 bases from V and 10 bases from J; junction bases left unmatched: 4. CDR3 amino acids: CAWTVLAGEQFF. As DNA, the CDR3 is TGTGCCTGGACCGTACTAGCGGGGGAGCAGTTCTTC.

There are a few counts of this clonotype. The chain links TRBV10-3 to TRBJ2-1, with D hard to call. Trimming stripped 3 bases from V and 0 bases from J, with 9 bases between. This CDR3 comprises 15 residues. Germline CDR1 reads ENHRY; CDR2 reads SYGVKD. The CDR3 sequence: CAISEASSSYNEQFF. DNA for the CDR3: TGTGCCATCAGTGAAGCGTCGAGCTCCTACAATGAGCAGTTCTTC.

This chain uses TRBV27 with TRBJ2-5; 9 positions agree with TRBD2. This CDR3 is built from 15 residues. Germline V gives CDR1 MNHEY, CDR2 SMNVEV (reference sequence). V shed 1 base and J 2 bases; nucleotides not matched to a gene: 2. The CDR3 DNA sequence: TGTGCCAGCAGTTTATGGGCGGGGGGGCAAGAGACCCAGTACTTC. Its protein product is CASSLWAGGQETQYF.